Following are 26 T cell receptor beta chains from one sample sequenced in a study of Graves' ophthalmopathy and Graves' hyperthyroidism. TCR beta CDR3 regions were amplified from RNA transcripts. Amplification began with first-round RT-PCR using HTBI primers, then second-round multiplex PCR was performed. TCRdb ran MiXCR on the multiplex PCR reads and lists one entry per CDR3 protein. The table records about 590,000 distinct CDR3 sequences, 35% to 45% of them present only once. Sequencing was performed on peripheral blood or thyroid tissue (not recorded which). The source is an adult man with Graves' hyperthyroidism.

This rearrangement joins TRBV5-1 to TRBJ1-1; 9 positions match TRBD1. V lost 4 bases to trimming and J lost 5 bases; unmatched junction nucleotides: 9. Germline CDR1 SGHRS, CDR2 YFSETQ. The CDR3 is 15 amino acids. This CDR3 reads CASSPRTGEGTEAFF. In DNA, the CDR3 is TGCGCCAGCAGCCCCCGGACAGGGGAAGGTACTGAAGCTTTCTTT.

The chain combines TRBV7-9 with TRBJ1-6, with 7 bases matching TRBD1. Looked up from germline, CDR1 is SEHNR and CDR2 is FQNEAQ (reference sequence). This CDR3 comprises 17 residues. The J segment lost 3 bases and the V segment lost 5 bases, leaving 10 bases of the junction unmatched. Written as DNA, the CDR3 is TGTGCCAGCAGCCAACAAGCGACAGGGTACTATAATTCACCCCTCCACTTT. Translation gives CASSQQATGYYNSPLHF.

This clonotype was recorded many times. The V gene is TRBV20-1, the J gene TRBJ2-5; D possibly corresponds to TRBD2 (5 bases). Germline lookup yields CDR1 DFQATT and CDR2 SNEGSKA (reference sequence). The CDR3 runs to 15 residues. Between the trimmed V and J ends, which lost 4 bases and 2 bases, there was a span of 17 bases. CDR3: CSAKGVGERQETQYF. DNA of the CDR3: TGCAGTGCTAAGGGTGTCGGGGAACGGCAAGAGACCCAGTACTTC.

This clonotype was detected many times. The chain links TRBV6-1 to TRBJ1-2, with D possibly being TRBD1 (5 bases). Deletions cut 1 base from V and 4 bases from J, with 13 bases between. The germline V gene encodes CDR1 MNHNS and CDR2 SASEGT. The length of the CDR3 is 15 residues. The CDR3 DNA sequence: TGTGCCAGCAGTGAAGGACCGGGACCGATCTATGGCTACACCTTC. Its translation is CASSEGPGPIYGYTF.

The chain recombines TRBV20-1 with TRBJ2-3; D remains ambiguous. V was cut by 3 bases and J by 4 bases, with 17 bases left in between. This CDR3 region has 15 residues. CDR1 and CDR2 (germline): DFQATT, SNEGSKA (reference sequence). The CDR3 sequence: CSARSGGTRPDTQYF. CDR3 DNA sequence: TGCAGTGCTAGGTCCGGCGGTACCCGACCAGATACGCAGTATTTT.

Comment on this clonotype: Since a much larger clone is just one base distant, this may be a read error. The chain recombines TRBV5-6 with TRBJ2-7, with D possibly being TRBD1 (6 bases). Germline V gene data show CDR1 as SGHDT and CDR2 as YYEEEE. V shed 3 bases and J shed 3 bases, with 16 bases lying between them. CDR3 size: 15 residues. CDR3 coding DNA: TGTGCCAGCAGCTCTTTCGGGGACAAGCGCTACGAGCAGTACTTC. Translating it yields CASSSFGDKRYEQYF.

Of note for this clonotype: Just one base apart from a much larger clone, this may be a read error. The chain has TRBV2 and TRBJ2-6; TRBD1 aligns across 7 bases. Germline assignment: CDR1 SNHLY and CDR2 FYNNEI. The CDR3 is 19 amino acids. The DNA of the CDR3 is TGTGCCAGCGGTGAAGTAGAGGGGGCATCCCGCTCTGGGGCCAACGTCCTGACTTTC. This gives the protein CASGEVEGASRSGANVLTF.

The rearrangement joins TRBV7-8 to TRBJ2-5; TRBD1 aligns across 8 bases. This CDR3 is built from 15 residues. Germline values: CDR1 SGHVS, CDR2 FQNEAQ. V lost 5 bases and J lost 8; bases outside the gene matches: 13. CDR3 sequence reads: CASSRLALDRGTQYF. DNA for the CDR3: TGTGCCAGCAGCCGATTGGCCCTTGACAGGGGAACCCAGTACTTC.

This clonotype was detected many times. V is TRBV2 and J is TRBJ2-7, with TRBD1 as a possible D gene (5 bases). The V and J ends lost 3 bases and 3 bases respectively, with 12 bases between them. The germline gives CDR1 SNHLY, CDR2 FYNNEI. The CDR3 is 14 residues long. CDR3 coding DNA: TGTGCCAGCAGTGAGCAGGGAAAAATCTACGAGCAGTACTTC. Translating it yields CASSEQGKIYEQYF.

A few counts support this clonotype. V and J are TRBV2 and TRBJ1-2, with 10 bases aligning to TRBD1. Germline V gene sequence: CDR1 SNHLY, CDR2 FYNNEI. The V segment lost 10 bases and the J segment 4 bases; nucleotides outside the gene matches: 6. The CDR3 covers 13 residues. The CDR3 reads CATFRTGGYGYTF. The CDR3 nucleotides read TGTGCCACCTTCCGGACAGGGGGCTATGGCTACACCTTC. The whole variable domain, remainder taken from reference TRBV2 and TRBJ1-2, is EPEVTQTPSHQVTQMGQEVILRCVPISNHLYFYWYRQILGQKVEFLVSFYNNEISEKSEIFDDQFSVERPDGSNFTLKIRSTKLEDSAMYFCATFRTGGYGYTFGSGTRLTVV.

This clonotype was detected ten times or more. The chain is built from TRBV18 and TRBJ1-2; 10 bases are shared with TRBD1. J gave up 0 bases and V 6 bases, and 4 bases lay outside the gene matches. The germline gives CDR1 KGHSH, CDR2 LQKENI. This CDR3 has 15 amino acids. DNA for the CDR3: TGTGCCAGCTCGCCAGGGACAGGGGCTAACTATGGCTACACCTTC. Its protein is CASSPGTGANYGYTF. The full variable domain, in which reference TRBV18 and TRBJ1-2 provide the parts outside the CDR3, is NAGVMQNPRHLVRRRGQEARLRCSPMKGHSHVYWYRQLPEEGLKFMVYLQKENIIDESGMPKERFSAEFPKEGPSILRIQQVVRGDSAAYFCASSPGTGANYGYTFGSGTRLTVV.

This clonotype appeared many times. The gene calls are TRBV9 and TRBJ1-2, with D maybe TRBD1 (6 bases). Germline values: CDR1 SGDLS, CDR2 YYNGEE. The CDR3 extends over 15 amino acids. V was pared by 3 bases and J by 3 bases, with 15 bases between. The CDR3 bases are TGTGCCAGCAGCGGCCGCAGGGGAAGCTACTATGGCTACACCTTC. Residues: CASSGRRGSYYGYTF.

The chain carries TRBV20-1 and TRBJ2-1; no reliable D call. CDR3 length: 13 residues. Germline V gene sequence: CDR1 DFQATT, CDR2 SNEGSKA (reference sequence). Trimming took 3 bases from V and 10 from J, leaving 16 bases between them. The CDR3 nucleotides read TGCAGTGCTAGCCTGAATGCGGAATGGGAGCAGTTCTTC. This encodes CSASLNAEWEQFF.

This clonotype was detected ten times or more. The rearrangement joins TRBV7-3 to TRBJ2-6; D remains ambiguous. From germline, CDR1 is SGHTA and CDR2 FQGTGA. The CDR3 length is 15 residues. The V gene lost 4 bases and the J gene lost 1 base, with 8 bases spanning the gap. In DNA form, the CDR3 reads TGTGCCAGCAGCTATGACATATCTGGGGCCAACGTCCTGACTTTC. Protein sequence: CASSYDISGANVLTF.

The gene calls are TRBV11-2 and TRBJ1-6; D gene uncertain. This CDR3 has 15 residues. From germline, CDR1 is SGHAT and CDR2 FQNNGV. Deletions cut 3 bases from V and 7 bases from J, with 13 bases between. The CDR3 sequence: CASSLGMEVNSPLHF. CDR3 nucleotides: TGTGCCAGCAGCTTGGGGATGGAAGTGAATTCACCCCTCCACTTT. Supplemented by reference TRBV11-2 and TRBJ1-6, the full variable domain reads EAGVAQSPRYKIIEKRQSVAFWCNPISGHATLYWYQQILGQGPKLLIQFQNNGVVDDSQLPKDRFSAERLKGVDSTLKIQPAKLEDSAVYLCASSLGMEVNSPLHFGNGTRLTVT.

On this clonotype: A junction boundary mismatches the germline segment, possibly from a read error. The chain uses TRBV5-5 and TRBJ2-3; D unclear. In germline, CDR1 is SGHKS, CDR2 YYEKEE (reference sequence). The CDR3 runs 15 residues. This CDR3 reads CASSLAPYATDTQYF. Here the CDR3 DNA reads TGCGCCAGCAGCTTGGCCCCCTACGCCACAGATACGCAGTATTTT.

This clonotype was recorded at least ten times. This chain links TRBV7-2 with TRBJ2-7; TRBD1 matches at 7 bases. CDR1 and CDR2 from the germline V gene are SGHTA and FQGNSA. The junction had 5 bases not matched to a gene; V was cut back by 3 bases and J by 6 bases. The CDR3 runs to 13 residues. CDR3 DNA: TGTGCCAGCAGCTTTAGACAGGGCGGCGAGCAGTACTTC. This translates into CASSFRQGGEQYF.

This sequence joins TRBV24-1 and TRBJ2-5, with a tentative D call TRBD1 (5 bases). The V and J ends lost 4 bases and 1 base respectively, with 15 bases between them. CDR1 and CDR2 (germline): KGHDR, SFDVKD. This CDR3 is 16 amino acids long. The CDR3 loop is CATSDRQGRFQETQYF. The DNA for the CDR3 is TGTGCCACCAGTGACCGCCAGGGAAGGTTCCAAGAGACCCAGTACTTC.

The CDR3 DNA reads as TGTGCCAGCAGCTACTCCGGGACAGGGGATGAGACCCAGTACTTC. Encoded protein: CASSYSGTGDETQYF. This chain links TRBV7-2 with TRBJ2-5, with TRBD1 matching 10 bases. The V gene end was trimmed by 4 bases and the J gene end by 5 bases; junction bases not matched to a gene: 7. The CDR3 runs to 15 residues. Per germline, CDR1 SGHTA and CDR2 FQGNSA.

V is TRBV29-1 and J is TRBJ2-5, with 11 bases matching TRBD2. The DNA end favors TRBJ2-1, so the J call may be wrong. The germline gives CDR1 SQVTM, CDR2 ANQGSEA. CDR3 length: 14 residues. The CDR3 protein is CSVEPSGRINEQFF. As DNA, the CDR3 is TGCAGCGTTGAACCTAGCGGGAGGATTAATGAGCAGTTCTTC.

The genes are TRBV19 and TRBJ1-5, with D possibly matching TRBD1 (6 bases). Trimming pared 1 base from V and 7 bases from J, leaving 14 bases between. CDR3 length equals 15 residues. CDR1 is LNHDA, CDR2 SQIVND, per germline (reference sequence). In nucleotides, the CDR3 is TGTGCCAGTAGTATAGGGAGGGGGAATGAGCAGCCCCAGCATTTT. Translation gives CASSIGRGNEQPQHF.

This clonotype was recorded at least ten times. The rearrangement links TRBV29-1 to TRBJ2-5; TRBD2 matches at 13 bases. The CDR3 has 15 amino acids. CDR1 is SQVTM, CDR2 ANQGSEA, per germline. V lost 5 bases to trimming and J lost 2 bases; unmatched junction nucleotides: 5. CDR3 nucleotides: TGCAGCGTTCAGACTAGCGGGGGGATTCAAGAGACCCAGTACTTC. Translated, it gives CSVQTSGGIQETQYF.

This clonotype was detected many times. CDR3 in amino acids: CASTTGQGGGSPLHF. In DNA, the CDR3 is TGTGCCAGCACCACCGGACAGGGCGGCGGTTCACCCCTCCACTTT. V usage is TRBV12-3 or TRBV12-4 and J usage is TRBJ1-6; 8 bases are a match to TRBD1. CDR3 length: 15 residues. With 7 bases clipped from V and 9 bases from J, the junction kept 11 bases outside the gene matches.

The chain carries TRBV2 and TRBJ1-3, with D maybe TRBD1 (5 bases). Germline CDR1 is SNHLY and CDR2 is FYNNEI. Deletions cut 7 bases from V and 0 bases from J, with 16 bases between. This CDR3 is 16 amino acids long. The CDR3 DNA follows: TGTGCCAGCACCTGGGACGGAACCTCCTCTGGAAACACCATATATTTT. This encodes CASTWDGTSSGNTIYF.

This clonotype turned up a few times. The chain carries TRBV19 and TRBJ1-1; possible D gene TRBD1, 5 bases. The CDR3 runs 16 residues. Trimming left V 8 bases short and J 1 base short, with 20 bases between. Germline CDR1 and CDR2: LNHDA and SQIVND (reference sequence). The CDR3, as DNA: TGTGCCAGTGCTATTCGACAGTCGGCAAAGAACACTGAAGCTTTCTTT. Amino acid sequence: CASAIRQSAKNTEAFF.

This clonotype was observed many times. J is TRBJ1-6 and V is TRBV7-2; unclear D gene. Germline loops: CDR1 SGHTA, CDR2 FQGNSA. The V end lost 3 bases, the J end lost 10 bases, and 10 bases lay between the germline ends. The CDR3 loop spans 13 amino acids. The CDR3, as DNA: TGTGCCAGCAGCTTCGAGGCCACGTCACCCCTCCACTTT. Protein product: CASSFEATSPLHF. The whole variable domain, filled in from reference TRBV7-2 and TRBJ1-6, reads GAGVSQSPSNKVTEKGKDVELRCDPISGHTALYWYRQSLGQGLEFLIYFQGNSAPDKSGLPSDRFSAERTGGSVSTLTIQRTQQEDSAVYLCASSFEATSPLHFGNGTRLTVT.